A selection of T cell receptor beta chains follows, all from one sample in a study of glioma-infiltrating T cells after dendritic cell vaccination. Using immunoSEQ multiplex PCR, the repertoire was profiled, and TCRdb retains in-frame clones only, with some absent. The sample contains around 58,000 clones, around 86% of which appear only once. The sample here was blood, taken before dendritic cell vaccination. These receptors originate from a human donor with glioblastoma. Both conserved end residues are part of each CDR3. Each record gives: CDR3 protein, CDR3 DNA, D gene, clone size, V gene, J gene. A D gene is named only where the DNA matches it firmly. Not all rows give a size; the values are once, few, many and, for expanded clones, a class.

CASSETVLNSPLHF	TGTGCCAGCAGTGAGACAGTACTTAATTCCCCCCTCCACTTT	-	-	TRBV2	TRBJ1-6
CASSWSGAEAFF	TGTGCCAGCAGCTGGAGCGGTGCTGAAGCTTTCTTT	-	-	TRBV7-9	TRBJ1-1
CASSLRGADYGYTF	TGCGCCAGCAGCTTGCGGGGGGCCGACTATGGCTACACCTTC	-	once	TRBV5-1	TRBJ1-2
CSAERGPYNEQFF	TGCAGCGCGGAGCGGGGCCCTTACAATGAGCAGTTCTTC	TRBD2	once	TRBV29-1	TRBJ2-1
CASSLVGNTEAFF	TGTGCCAGCAGCTTAGTCGGGAACACTGAAGCTTTCTTT	-	-	TRBV7-9	TRBJ1-1
CATGTSGNTQYF	TGCGCCACCGGGACTAGCGGAAATACGCAGTATTTT	TRBD2	once	TRBV10-2	TRBJ2-3
CASSAGTSSEQYF	TGCGCCAGCAGTGCCGGGACTAGCAGTGAGCAGTACTTC	TRBD2	-	TRBV10-2	TRBJ2-5
CASSQNSRGSAFF	TGTGCCAGCAGCCAAAACTCCAGGGGTTCGGCTTTCTTT	-	-	TRBV11-3	TRBJ1-1
CASSLVTGGGNTIYF	TGCGCCAGCAGCTTGGTTACAGGGGGTGGAAACACCATATATTTT	TRBD1	-	TRBV5-1	TRBJ1-3
CASSLSENKQYF	TGTGCCAGCAGCTTATCCGAAAACAAGCAGTACTTC	-	once	TRBV7-9	TRBJ2-7
CASSVGAGAGDTQYF	TGTGCCAGCAGCGTAGGGGCCGGCGCAGGAGATACGCAGTATTTT	-	-	TRBV9	TRBJ2-3
CASSLGGGPYEQYF	TGCGCCAGCAGCTTGGGTGGCGGTCCCTACGAGCAGTACTTC	-	once	TRBV5-1	TRBJ2-7
CSVASTDTQYF	TGCAGCGTTGCTAGCACAGATACGCAGTATTTT	-	-	TRBV29-1	TRBJ2-3
CASSLSSRSDTQYF	TGTGCCAGCAGCTTATCTAGTCGTTCAGATACGCAGTATTTT	-	-	TRBV11-3	TRBJ2-3
CASSFRTGDGYTF	TGCGCCAGCAGCTTCCGGACAGGGGACGGCTACACCTTC	TRBD1	-	TRBV5-1	TRBJ1-2
CASSIAGTGGQPQHF	TGTGCCAGTAGTATAGCCGGGACAGGGGGCCAGCCCCAGCATTTT	TRBD1	-	TRBV19	TRBJ1-5
CASTGQGLGGNIQYF	TGTGCCAGCACGGGTCAGGGTCTGGGGGGAAACATTCAGTACTTC	-	-	TRBV19	TRBJ2-4
CASRTTDQETQYF	TGTGCCAGCAGAACGACAGACCAAGAGACCCAGTACTTC	-	-	TRBV6-6	TRBJ2-5
CASSSGLAGGSGTQYF	TGTGCCAGCAGCTCGGGACTAGCGGGAGGTTCGGGTACGCAGTATTTT	TRBD2	-	TRBV7-6	TRBJ2-3
CASRGGGSTDTQYF	TGTGCCAGCAGGGGCGGGGGTAGCACAGATACGCAGTATTTT	TRBD2	-	TRBV28	TRBJ2-3
CASSSTGHFDGYTF	TGTGCCAGCAGTTCGACGGGACATTTCGATGGCTACACCTTC	-	-	TRBV28	TRBJ1-2
CASSYLDRGNSPLHF	TGTGCCAGCAGTTACTTAGACAGGGGTAATTCACCCCTCCACTTT	TRBD1	-	TRBV6-5	TRBJ1-6
CASSHSRRGDRDTQYF	TGTGCCAGCAGCCATTCCAGGCGGGGGGACAGAGATACGCAGTATTTT	-	-	TRBV11-2	TRBJ2-3
CASSPQGGVEQYF	TGCGCCAGCAGCCCTCAAGGCGGGGTCGAGCAGTACTTC	-	-	TRBV4-1	TRBJ2-7
CASSSRPKGEKLFF	TGTGCCAGTTCCTCCCGGCCGAAGGGGGAAAAACTGTTTTTT	-	-	TRBV6-6	TRBJ1-4
CASSTGVNTDTQYF	TGTGCCAGTTCAACAGGGGTTAACACAGATACGCAGTATTTT	TRBD1	-	TRBV19	TRBJ2-3
CASSVGGGPYNEQFF	TGTGCCAGCAGCGTAGGGGGGGGGCCCTACAATGAGCAGTTCTTC	-	-	TRBV9	TRBJ2-1
CARGAIHQPQHF	TGCGCCAGGGGGGCGATCCATCAGCCCCAGCATTTT	-	-	TRBV23-1	TRBJ1-5
CATFRDTGELFF	TGTGCCACCTTCCGGGACACCGGGGAGCTGTTTTTT	-	-	TRBV6-6	TRBJ2-2
CASSLERGKSPLHF	TGTGCCAGCAGCTTAGAACGGGGGAAATCACCCCTCCACTTT	-	-	TRBV7-2	TRBJ1-6
CASSILRGNSPLHF	TGTGCCAGTAGTATTCTGAGGGGGAATTCACCCCTCCACTTT	-	-	TRBV19	TRBJ1-6
CASSRDRDTHGYTF	TGTGCCAGCAGTCGGGACAGGGATACCCATGGCTACACCTTC	TRBD1	-	TRBV7-2	TRBJ1-2
CSVTIGGETQYF	TGCAGCGTAACAATCGGGGGGGAGACCCAGTACTTC	TRBD2	few	TRBV29-1	TRBJ2-5
CSAETSDEQFF	TGCAGTGCCGAGACTAGCGATGAGCAGTTCTTC	TRBD2	-	TRBV20-1	TRBJ2-1
CASSPHQKGEPHYEQYF	TGTGCCAGCAGCCCACACCAAAAGGGAGAGCCCCACTACGAGCAGTACTTC	-	once	TRBV11-3	TRBJ2-7
CAISRAEGTDTQYF	TGTGCCATCAGTCGAGCGGAGGGCACAGATACGCAGTATTTT	-	-	TRBV10-3	TRBJ2-3
CASSRRGQGDYGYTF	TGTGCCAGCAGCCGCCGCGGACAGGGAGACTATGGCTACACCTTC	TRBD1	-	TRBV5-8	TRBJ1-2
CASKLTFGSGELFF	TGTGCCAGCAAACTAACCTTCGGGTCGGGGGAGCTGTTTTTT	-	-	TRBV6-5	TRBJ2-2
CAVLRGSPLHF	TGTGCCGTCCTGAGGGGGTCACCCCTCCACTTT	-	once	TRBV21-1	TRBJ1-6
CASSSLPGQGPNTEAFF	TGCGCCAGCAGTTCCTTACCGGGACAGGGACCGAACACTGAAGCTTTCTTT	TRBD1	-	TRBV10-2	TRBJ1-1
CAISSAGTGVTEAFF	TGTGCCATCAGTTCAGCCGGGACAGGGGTCACTGAAGCTTTCTTT	TRBD1	-	TRBV10-3	TRBJ1-1
CASSPLGWTGGPVNGANVLTF	TGTGCCAGCAGCCCCCTCGGGTGGACAGGGGGCCCGGTAAATGGGGCCAACGTCCTGACTTTC	TRBD1	-	TRBV7-6	TRBJ2-6
CASSSTGASANGQYF	TGTGCCAGCAGCTCCACAGGGGCCTCCGCCAACGGGCAGTACTTC	TRBD1	-	TRBV7-6	TRBJ2-7
CASSVAGLNTGELFF	TGTGCCAGCAGCGTAGCCGGGTTAAACACCGGGGAGCTGTTTTTT	-	-	TRBV9	TRBJ2-2
CASSLGTAHTEAFF	TGTGCCAGCAGTTTGGGGACAGCTCACACTGAAGCTTTCTTT	TRBD1	-	TRBV28	TRBJ1-1
CSVEAGQKNTEAFF	TGCAGCGTTGAAGCCGGACAGAAGAACACTGAAGCTTTCTTT	-	-	TRBV29-1	TRBJ1-1
CASSFRLPGQGTGELFF	TGTGCCAGCAGCTTTCGGTTACCGGGACAGGGGACCGGGGAGCTGTTTTTT	TRBD1	-	TRBV7-9	TRBJ2-2
CAGSLASGSSPLHF	TGTGCCGGCAGCTTAGCCTCAGGATCCTCACCCCTCCACTTT	-	-	TRBV7-9	TRBJ1-6
CASSLELARNEQFF	TGCGCCAGCAGCTTGGAACTAGCGAGGAATGAGCAGTTCTTC	TRBD2	-	TRBV5-1	TRBJ2-1
CASLGEENYEQYF	TGTGCCTCCCTTGGGGAGGAGAACTACGAGCAGTACTTC	-	-	TRBV2	TRBJ2-7
CASSLGTSSDTQYF	TGTGCCAGCAGCTTAGGGACTAGCTCAGATACGCAGTATTTT	TRBD2	-	TRBV7-6	TRBJ2-3
CASSSQGGTEAFF	TGTGCCAGCAGCTCACAGGGTGGCACTGAAGCTTTCTTT	-	-	TRBV11-2	TRBJ1-1